This T cell receptor (beta chain) was sequenced for a study of T cell responses to AZD1222 COVID-19 vaccine. Study overall: Pooled in the analysis were second doses at about 4 or about 12 weeks. Notes on the study in general: Spike-wide coverage was observed for vaccine-associated CD4 TCRs, with dominant responses at 160-218 and 743-854. Spike-specific TCR breadth and depth went up after people got two AZD1222 doses. At baseline, seropositivity was found in only a handful of AZD1222 recipients.

Of note for this clone: Its antigen remains unidentified.

Germline V gives CDR1 MNHEY, CDR2 SMNVEV (reference sequence). Between the trimmed V and J ends, which lost 3 bases and 4 bases, there was a span of 12 bases. CDR3 length: 14 residues. Data came from immunoSEQ multiplex PCR; TCRdb stores just in-frame clones and leaves some out. Here the sample spans around 150,000 clones, 88% being singletons. The source material was peripheral blood, sampled on day 0 of AZD1222 vaccination. This clonotype originated in an adult in good health. The chain links TRBV27 to TRBJ1-1, with a weak D call TRBD1 (5 bases). The CDR3 region has the DNA TGTGCCAGCAGTTTCTCAGGGTTTGGCACTGAAGCTTTCTTT. Translating it yields CASSFSGFGTEAFF.